The 20 T cell receptor beta chains presented below share a single source sample, sequenced in a study of blood T cell repertoires in COVID-19. Profiling relied on immunoSEQ multiplex PCR, and the TCRdb table lists in-frame clones only, not all of them. The sample records about 140,000 clones, about 87% being singletons. Sequences were obtained from peripheral blood. Receptors originate from a human donor in a cohort sampled during active COVID-19.

The chain is built from TRBV7-6 and TRBJ1-1, with TRBD1 matching 9 bases. The CDR3 length is 18 residues. Losses at the gene ends were 0 bases for V and 5 bases for J; bases not matched to a gene: 13. CDR1 SGHVS and CDR2 FNYEAQ come from the germline V gene. In DNA form, the CDR3 reads TGTGCCAGCAGCTTAGCGGGGGACAGGGTAGGGGCTCAAACTGAAGCTTTCTTT. It is translated as CASSLAGDRVGAQTEAFF. Drawing the rest from reference TRBV7-6 and TRBJ1-1, the complete variable domain is GAGVSQSPRYKVTKRGQDVALRCDPISGHVSLYWYRQALGQGPEFLTYFNYEAQQDKSGLPNDRFSAERPEGSISTLTIQRTEQRDSAMYRCASSLAGDRVGAQTEAFFGQGTRLTVV.

This rearrangement joins TRBV7-2 to TRBJ1-5; 8 bases match TRBD1. In germline, CDR1 is SGHTA, CDR2 FQGNSA. The CDR3 consists of 12 residues. V dropped 4 bases and J dropped 16; count of bases not matched to a gene: 9. CDR3 in amino acids: CASSSRTGHPHF. In nucleotides, the CDR3 is TGTGCCAGCAGCTCCCGGACAGGGCACCCTCATTTT.

V usage is TRBV7-9 and J usage is TRBJ2-3, with 10 bases lining up with TRBD1. There are 17 residues in the CDR3. CDR1 SEHNR and CDR2 FQNEAQ come from the germline V gene (reference sequence). With V trimmed by 4 bases and J by 2 bases, 9 bases remained unmatched. CDR3 residues: CASSSGTGDTFTDTQYF. For the CDR3, the DNA is TGTGCCAGCAGCTCTGGGACAGGGGACACCTTCACAGATACGCAGTATTTT.

The sample holds a few counts of this clone. CDR3 region: CASSLGFERGGTTRQYF. CDR3 sequence (DNA): TGCGCCAGCAGCTTGGGTTTCGAGCGGGGGGGCACAACGAGACAGTACTTC. This rearrangement joins TRBV5-1 to TRBJ2-5; TRBD2 matches 10 bases. Germline-derived CDR1 and CDR2 are SGHRS and YFSETQ. This CDR3 region has 17 residues. The ends lost 0 bases at V and 11 bases at J; junction bases unmatched: 16.

This clone was observed once. The rearrangement links TRBV20-1 to TRBJ2-7; D possibly corresponds to TRBD1 (6 bases). This CDR3 region has 11 residues. V lost 6 bases and J 2 bases, leaving 8 bases between the germline ends. CDR1 and CDR2 from the germline V gene are DFQATT and SNEGSKA (reference sequence). The CDR3 nucleotides read TGCAGTGCCGGGGACACCTACGAGCAGTACGTC. It yields the protein CSAGDTYEQYV.

The CDR3 protein is CASSLTGSGAYEQYV. In DNA, the CDR3 is TGTGCCAGCAGCTTGACAGGTAGTGGGGCCTACGAGCAGTACGTC. The chain carries TRBV5-8 and TRBJ2-7, with a weak D call TRBD1 (5 bases). V lost 1 base and J lost 2, with 13 bases in between. The CDR3 covers 15 residues. Germline-derived CDR1 and CDR2 are SGHTS and YDEGEE.

The rearrangement uses TRBV14 and TRBJ1-2; the D gene is possibly TRBD1 (6 bases). Trimming cost V 4 bases and J 3 bases, with 15 bases left between them. Germline loops: CDR1 SGHDN, CDR2 FVKESK. This CDR3 has 15 amino acids. The CDR3 protein is CASSLHRASDYGYTF. DNA for the CDR3: TGTGCCAGCAGCCTCCACAGGGCGTCGGACTATGGCTACACCTTC.

The chain employs TRBV15 and TRBJ1-4, with a tentative D call TRBD1 (5 bases). The V end was cut by 3 bases, the J end by 1 base, with 6 bases between. The germline gives CDR1 LNHNV, CDR2 YYDKDF (reference sequence). The CDR3 runs to 14 residues. CDR3 bases: TGTGCCACCAGCAGGGACATAACTAATGAAAAACTGTTTTTT. Protein sequence: CATSRDITNEKLFF.

The chain carries TRBV9 and TRBJ2-2; possibly TRBD1 for D (6 bases). V lost 4 bases, J lost 5 bases, and 9 bases lay in between. CDR3 length: 13 residues. Germline loops: CDR1 SGDLS, CDR2 YYNGEE. CDR3 sequence: CASSLTGTGELFF. Here the CDR3 DNA reads TGTGCCAGCAGCCTTACAGGGACCGGGGAGCTGTTTTTT.

This chain connects TRBV5-6 to TRBJ2-5; no clear D gene. Trimming shortened V by 0 bases and J by 1 base, and 7 bases separated the two germline ends. CDR1 and CDR2 from the germline V gene are SGHDT and YYEEEE. This CDR3 comprises 14 residues. CDR3 bases: TGTGCCAGCAGCTTGGGATCAGGCCAAGAGACCCAGTACTTC. It encodes CASSLGSGQETQYF.

This chain joins TRBV18 and TRBJ2-5; 7 bases map to TRBD2. The trim removed 4 bases at V and 3 bases at J, leaving 2 bases unmatched. The CDR3 has 13 amino acids. CDR1 and CDR2 (germline): KGHSH, LQKENI. The chain's CDR3 is CASSLREEETQYF. CDR3 bases: TGTGCCAGCTCACTTCGGGAGGAAGAGACCCAGTACTTC.

This sequence joins TRBV18 and TRBJ2-1; 7 nucleotides line up with TRBD1. CDR1 and CDR2 from the germline V gene are KGHSH and LQKENI. This CDR3 is 15 amino acids long. Trimming removed 6 bases from V and 5 bases from J; junction bases left unmatched: 10. CDR3 loop: CASSPDRAPNNEQFF. CDR3 nucleotides: TGTGCCAGCTCGCCCGACAGGGCCCCCAACAATGAGCAGTTCTTC.

The V call is TRBV9, the J call TRBJ2-2; a possible D gene is TRBD1 (6 bases). The CDR3 sequence is 19 residues long. Trimming cost V 2 bases and J 4 bases, with 24 bases left between them. From germline, CDR1 is SGDLS and CDR2 YYNGEE. CDR3 DNA: TGTGCCAGCAGCGTGGACGGGACAAGGGGCTCGGTGGGCACCGGGGAGCTGTTTTTT. Its translation is CASSVDGTRGSVGTGELFF.

This clone was counted a few times. The chain is built from TRBV6-2 or TRBV6-3 and TRBJ1-5; the D is unclear. The germline V gene has CDR1 MNHEY and CDR2 SVGEGT. V dropped 5 bases and J dropped 7 bases, with 9 bases sitting between them. The CDR3 contains 12 residues. The CDR3 is CASSHNAQPQHF. CDR3 sequence (DNA): TGTGCCAGCAGTCACAATGCACAGCCCCAGCATTTT.

The V gene is TRBV24-1, the J gene TRBJ1-5, with 7 bases identical to TRBD1. The CDR3 length is 15 residues. Germline V CDR1 and CDR2: KGHDR, SFDVKD. The V segment lost 2 bases and the J segment 3 bases; nucleotides outside the gene matches: 3. This chain's CDR3 is CATSDSTGLNQPQHF. The CDR3 nucleotides are TGTGCCACCAGTGATTCGACAGGGCTCAATCAGCCCCAGCATTTT.

J is TRBJ1-2 and V is TRBV5-6; perhaps TRBD1 as D (5 bases). Trimming stripped 4 bases from V and 0 bases from J, with 16 bases between. This CDR3 is built from 16 residues. CDR1 and CDR2 (germline): SGHDT, YYEEEE. CDR3 sequence reads: CASSPMGTGTNYGYTF. CDR3 nucleotides: TGTGCCAGCAGCCCTATGGGCACAGGAACTAACTATGGCTACACCTTC.

This chain connects TRBV4-2 to TRBJ1-6, with D possibly being TRBD1 (5 bases). V dropped 0 bases and J dropped 7 bases, with 16 bases sitting between them. The CDR3 is made up of 17 amino acids. Germline V gene lookup returns CDR1 LGHNA and CDR2 YNFKEQ. The CDR3 DNA reads as TGTGCCAGCAGCCAAGAACTTTTCGACAGCAGGAATTCACCCCTCCACTTT. This codes for CASSQELFDSRNSPLHF.

The chain links TRBV2 to TRBJ1-4; 9 nucleotides line up with TRBD1. CDR3 length: 17 amino acids. The V and J ends lost 6 bases and 12 bases, in that order; junction bases with no gene match: 20. In germline, CDR1 is SNHLY, CDR2 FYNNEI. The CDR3 is CASSRTGAEPSDSELFF. The CDR3 DNA follows: TGTGCCAGCAGCCGGACAGGGGCCGAGCCCTCGGATAGTGAACTGTTTTTT.

V gene TRBV4-3 combines with J gene TRBJ1-5, with 9 bases that match TRBD1. The J segment lost 5 bases and the V segment lost 0 bases, leaving 23 bases of the junction unmatched. The CDR3 extends over 22 amino acids. Germline CDR1 LGHNA, CDR2 YSLEER. The CDR3 DNA sequence: TGCGCCAGCAGCCAAGAATCGATCTCAGGGACAGGGAGAATAGTAAGGGATCAGCCCCAGCATTTT. Protein sequence: CASSQESISGTGRIVRDQPQHF.

The chain couples TRBV7-2 to TRBJ1-2, with 9 nucleotides matching TRBD1. In germline, CDR1 is SGHTA, CDR2 FQGNSA. CDR3 length: 13 amino acids. The J segment lost 8 bases and the V segment lost 5 bases, leaving 6 bases of the junction unmatched. The CDR3 nucleotides are TGTGCCAGCAGCCAGGACAGGGGAGGCGGCTACACCTTC. Amino acids: CASSQDRGGGYTF.